A single sample gave rise to the 31 T cell receptor beta chains below, sequenced in a study of shared clonotypes between healthy human individuals. Data came from immunoSEQ multiplex PCR; TCRdb stores just in-frame clones and leaves some out. The sample shows more than 400,000 clones, about 72% of them seen only once. Sequencing used PBMCs. Every receptor here comes from a woman in her thirties or forties in good health. Some clones in this sample may be carry-over from other donors' samples.

Remarks on this clone: One base separates it from a far larger clone, so it is likely a read error. The genes are TRBV5-1 and TRBJ2-2; possible D gene TRBD2, 6 bases. V lost 0 bases and J lost 6, with 18 bases in between. Germline CDR1 is SGHRS and CDR2 is YFSETQ. This CDR3 is 17 amino acids long. CDR3 bases: TGCGCCAGCAGCTTGGGTGCGGGACGGGGTTTTTCCGGGGAGCTGTTTTTT. This sequence encodes CASSLGAGRGFSGELFF.

The CDR3 region is CASSWGQDIAKNIQYF. The CDR3 DNA reads as TGTGCCAGCAGCTGGGGACAGGACATAGCCAAAAACATTCAGTACTTC. The chain carries TRBV5-6 and TRBJ2-4, with 8 bases that match TRBD1. Germline values: CDR1 SGHDT, CDR2 YYEEEE. The J segment lost 0 bases and the V segment lost 3 bases, leaving 5 bases of the junction unmatched. The CDR3 length is 16 residues.

The genes are TRBV5-1 and TRBJ1-1; 9 nucleotides align to TRBD1. Trimming removed 4 bases from V and 0 bases from J; junction bases left unmatched: 4. Germline values: CDR1 SGHRS, CDR2 YFSETQ. CDR3 length: 15 residues. The CDR3 loop reads CASSADRGLNTEAFF. The CDR3, as DNA: TGCGCCAGCAGCGCGGACAGGGGATTGAACACTGAAGCTTTCTTT.

The chain has TRBV19 and TRBJ2-5; 8 bases agree with TRBD2. The CDR3 has 14 amino acids. Germline V lookup: CDR1 LNHDA, CDR2 SQIVND (reference sequence). The trim removed 2 bases at V and 4 bases at J, leaving 3 bases unmatched. In nucleotides, the CDR3 is TGTGCCAGTAGTATAACCGGGGGGGCAGAGACCCAGTACTTC. Its protein is CASSITGGAETQYF.

V gene TRBV7-2 combines with J gene TRBJ2-5; D uncertain. V dropped 6 bases and J dropped 3 bases, with 11 bases sitting between them. CDR3 size: 13 residues. From germline, CDR1 is SGHTA and CDR2 FQGNSA. The CDR3 DNA is TGTGCCAGCAGTGGGATCATAGAAGAGACCCAGTACTTC. Translation: CASSGIIEETQYF.

V and J are TRBV9 and TRBJ2-1, with 9 bases aligning to TRBD2. Germline V CDR1 and CDR2: SGDLS, YYNGEE. This CDR3 spans 17 amino acids. V trimming: 0 bases; J trimming: 2 bases; junction bases outside the gene matches: 6. The CDR3 region is CASSVDPIAGAYNEQFF. Written as DNA, the CDR3 is TGTGCCAGCAGCGTAGACCCCATAGCGGGGGCCTACAATGAGCAGTTCTTC.

The CDR3: CASSNTGSGNQPQHF. Here the CDR3 DNA reads TGTGCCAGCAGCAACACAGGGTCGGGCAATCAGCCCCAGCATTTT. The V call is TRBV5-5, the J call TRBJ1-5; perhaps TRBD1 as D (6 bases). Trimming left V 4 bases short and J 2 bases short, with 13 bases between. The CDR3 is 15 amino acids. CDR1 SGHKS and CDR2 YYEKEE come from the germline V gene (reference sequence).

This chain links TRBV27 with TRBJ1-1, with D perhaps TRBD1 (5 bases). V shed 6 bases and J shed 5 bases, with 28 bases lying between them. This CDR3 spans 18 amino acids. Germline CDR1 is MNHEY and CDR2 is SMNVEV (reference sequence). The CDR3 DNA follows: TGTGCCAGCAGCGAACTCTCAATTTTGCAGGGCCCCCGGACTGAAGCTTTCTTT. It specifies CASSELSILQGPRTEAFF.

The chain links TRBV7-9 to TRBJ2-5; TRBD2 matches 14 bases. The CDR3 runs to 16 residues. Germline loops: CDR1 SEHNR, CDR2 FQNEAQ (reference sequence). V was clipped by 1 base and J by 3 bases; unmatched bases: 1. In DNA, the CDR3 is TGTGCCAGCAGCTTAGTGGGACTAGCGGGAGAAGAGACCCAGTACTTC. The encoded protein is CASSLVGLAGEETQYF.

This clone came up a few times. J is TRBJ1-1 and V is TRBV28, with D unresolved. This CDR3 region has 14 residues. The V gene's germline CDR1 is MDHEN and CDR2 SYDVKM. V lost 8 bases to trimming and J lost 4 bases, with 17 bases between them. The CDR3 here is CASRLTLIGTEAFF. The CDR3 DNA reads as TGTGCCAGCCGCCTTACATTAATTGGCACTGAAGCTTTCTTT.

The chain couples TRBV11-3 to TRBJ2-1; TRBD2 matches 10 bases. Germline loops: CDR1 SGHNT, CDR2 YENEEA. The CDR3 is made up of 15 amino acids. With V trimmed by 6 bases and J by 3 bases, 5 bases remained unmatched. CDR3: CASSLLAGVYNEQFF. CDR3 in DNA: TGTGCCAGCAGTCTCCTAGCGGGAGTCTACAATGAGCAGTTCTTC.

The rearrangement joins TRBV4-1 to TRBJ1-2; 9 nucleotides match TRBD1. The germline CDR1 and CDR2 sequences are MGHRA and YSYEKL. CDR3 length equals 14 residues. V trimming: 2 bases; J trimming: 8 bases; junction bases outside the gene matches: 6. The CDR3 DNA sequence: TGCGCCAGCAGCCAACGGACAGGGGTTGAGGGCTACACCTTC. Translation: CASSQRTGVEGYTF.

The V call is TRBV21-1, the J call TRBJ2-4. TRBV21-1 is marked as a pseudogene. The CDR3 totals 17 residues. The CDR3 is CASSPPGGTIAKNIQYF. As DNA, the CDR3 is TGTGCCAGCAGCCCTCCGGGTGGGACCATAGCCAAAAACATTCAGTACTTC.

A few counts support this clone. The CDR3 DNA reads as TGTGCCAGCGCCGGGGTGAACACTGAAGCTTTCTTT. Translated, it gives CASAGVNTEAFF. V is TRBV11-2 and J is TRBJ1-1; the D is unclear. CDR3 size: 12 residues. V was trimmed by 8 bases and J by 0 bases, leaving 7 bases between them. Germline CDR1 and CDR2: SGHAT and FQNNGV.

The V call is TRBV18, the J call TRBJ2-1; a possible D gene is TRBD1 (5 bases). The V gene's germline CDR1 is KGHSH and CDR2 LQKENI. The CDR3 has 16 residues. Trimming took off 1 base at V and 8 bases at J, with 18 bases between the two ends. This chain's CDR3 is CASSPLGIPGAHEQFF. The CDR3, as DNA: TGTGCCAGCTCACCACTGGGGATCCCTGGGGCCCATGAGCAGTTCTTC.

This rearrangement joins TRBV9 to TRBJ2-7, with 9 positions matching TRBD2. V trimming: 0 bases; J trimming: 0 bases; junction bases outside the gene matches: 4. Per germline, CDR1 SGDLS and CDR2 YYNGEE. This CDR3 comprises 16 residues. This CDR3 reads CASSVDLAGPSYEQYF. The CDR3 nucleotides read TGTGCCAGCAGCGTAGACCTAGCGGGACCCTCCTACGAGCAGTACTTC.

This clone appeared a few times. V and J are TRBV7-3 and TRBJ2-3; D is unclear. Germline loops: CDR1 SGHTA, CDR2 FQGTGA. This CDR3 comprises 13 residues. The germline V and J ends were trimmed by 5 bases and 1 base, with 7 bases remaining between them. CDR3 bases: TGTGCCAGCAGCAGGGTTCGCACAGATACGCAGTATTTT. Protein product: CASSRVRTDTQYF.

CDR3 sequence reads: CASRRPQGAQGYTF. The CDR3 DNA follows: TGTGCCAGCAGACGCCCCCAGGGGGCTCAGGGCTACACCTTC. This rearrangement joins TRBV28 to TRBJ1-2, with 8 nucleotides matching TRBD1. The ends lost 6 bases at V and 8 bases at J; junction bases unmatched: 11. Germline CDR1 MDHEN, CDR2 SYDVKM. The CDR3 has 14 residues.

The V call is TRBV7-9, the J call TRBJ2-1; D ambiguous. V was trimmed by 1 base and J by 0 bases, leaving 7 bases between them. The CDR3 extends over 15 amino acids. CDR1 and CDR2 from the germline V gene are SEHNR and FQNEAQ (reference sequence). The CDR3 sequence: CASSLGQNSYNEQFF. The CDR3 nucleotides read TGTGCCAGCAGCTTAGGGCAGAACTCCTACAATGAGCAGTTCTTC.

The chain recombines TRBV9 with TRBJ1-2, with no clear D. Germline V gene data show CDR1 as SGDLS and CDR2 as YYNGEE. V was cut by 4 bases and J by 8 bases, with 9 bases left in between. This CDR3 is 11 amino acids long. CDR3 DNA sequence: TGTGCCAGCAGCTCAGACGGGGGCTACACCTTC. This sequence encodes CASSSDGGYTF.

The chain joins TRBV7-8 to TRBJ2-1, with 10 nucleotides matching TRBD2. V was pared by 4 bases and J by 12 bases, with 3 bases of the junction left unmatched. Germline V gene lookup returns CDR1 SGHVS and CDR2 FQNEAQ. The length of the CDR3 is 12 residues. CDR3 residues: CASSYVAGGQFF. Written as DNA, the CDR3 is TGTGCCAGCAGCTACGTAGCGGGAGGGCAGTTCTTC.

The chain employs TRBV19 and TRBJ1-2; 8 bases are shared with TRBD1. This CDR3 region has 16 residues. The trim removed 2 bases at V and 8 bases at J, leaving 13 bases unmatched. CDR1 LNHDA and CDR2 SQIVND come from the germline V gene (reference sequence). DNA for the CDR3: TGTGCCAGTAGTATAATTTTCGGACAGGGAGGAGGCGGCTACACCTTC. Amino acid sequence: CASSIIFGQGGGGYTF.

This chain links TRBV11-3 with TRBJ2-2; 9 bases match TRBD1. Germline CDR1 reads SGHNT; CDR2 reads YENEEA. The CDR3 spans 19 residues. With 5 bases clipped from V and 1 base from J, the junction kept 14 bases outside the gene matches. In DNA, the CDR3 is TGTGCCAGCAGCGCCGGGACAGGGTTTATGGGGAAGAACACCGGGGAGCTGTTTTTT. This sequence encodes CASSAGTGFMGKNTGELFF.

The chain has TRBV15 and TRBJ2-1; 8 positions match TRBD2. The ends lost 1 base at V and 3 bases at J; junction bases unmatched: 8. This CDR3 contains 17 residues. Germline assignment: CDR1 LNHNV and CDR2 YYDKDF (reference sequence). CDR3 residues: CATSRVDGRAVYNEQFF. In nucleotides, the CDR3 is TGTGCCACCAGCAGAGTTGACGGGAGGGCCGTCTACAATGAGCAGTTCTTC.

The V call is TRBV15, the J call TRBJ2-2; the D is unclear. Trimming removed 1 base at V and 6 bases at J, with 6 bases between. Germline V gene sequence: CDR1 LNHNV, CDR2 YYDKDF (reference sequence). This CDR3 comprises 13 residues. CDR3 DNA sequence: TGTGCCACCAGCAGAGGACCCTCCGGGGAGCTGTTTTTT. This sequence encodes CATSRGPSGELFF.

J is TRBJ1-2 and V is TRBV28; 8 nucleotides agree with TRBD1. Germline V gene lookup returns CDR1 MDHEN and CDR2 SYDVKM. The J segment lost 5 bases and the V segment lost 6 bases, leaving 5 bases of the junction unmatched. The CDR3 contains 13 residues. The CDR3 nucleotides read TGTGCCAGCAGGACAGGGGTCGTTTATGGCTACACCTTC. It specifies CASRTGVVYGYTF.

This clone has just one count. J is TRBJ1-1 and V is TRBV28, with 9 nucleotides matching TRBD1. Looked up from germline, CDR1 is MDHEN and CDR2 is SYDVKM. The CDR3 runs 17 residues. The J segment lost 1 base and the V segment lost 5 bases, leaving 11 bases of the junction unmatched. This CDR3 is CASSPGQGWGENTEAFF. CDR3 bases: TGTGCCAGCAGTCCCGGACAGGGGTGGGGGGAGAACACTGAAGCTTTCTTT.

The chain joins TRBV5-4 to TRBJ2-3; 7 bases fit TRBD1. This CDR3 is built from 15 residues. Trimming at V came to 5 bases and at J to 2 bases, leaving 8 bases not matched to a gene. The germline gives CDR1 SGHNT, CDR2 YYREEE (reference sequence). The CDR3 sequence is CASSADRPYTDTQYF. The DNA of the CDR3 is TGTGCCAGCAGTGCGGACAGGCCCTACACAGATACGCAGTATTTT.

V and J are TRBV27 and TRBJ2-1; 9 bases are a match to TRBD2. V was pared by 5 bases and J by 4 bases, with 6 bases of the junction left unmatched. Germline V gives CDR1 MNHEY, CDR2 SMNVEV (reference sequence). This CDR3 has 15 residues. The CDR3 region has the DNA TGTGCCAGCAGTCCCCGTAGCGGGGGATACAATGAGCAGTTCTTC. Its protein is CASSPRSGGYNEQFF.

A few counts support this clone. The rearrangement uses TRBV5-1 and TRBJ1-5; D remains ambiguous. Trimming took off 4 bases at V and 9 bases at J, with 5 bases between the two ends. Germline CDR1 reads SGHRS; CDR2 reads YFSETQ. The CDR3 loop spans 10 amino acids. Here the CDR3 DNA reads TGCGCCAGCAGCGCGCGGCCCCAGCATTTT. Its translation: CASSARPQHF.

This sequence joins TRBV27 and TRBJ1-5, with D maybe TRBD1 (6 bases). Germline CDR1 is MNHEY and CDR2 is SMNVEV (reference sequence). This CDR3 is built from 15 residues. Trimming removed 2 bases at V and 1 base at J, with 9 bases between. The CDR3 spells CASSLEGDSNQPQHF. The CDR3, as DNA: TGTGCCAGCAGTTTAGAGGGGGACAGCAATCAGCCCCAGCATTTT.